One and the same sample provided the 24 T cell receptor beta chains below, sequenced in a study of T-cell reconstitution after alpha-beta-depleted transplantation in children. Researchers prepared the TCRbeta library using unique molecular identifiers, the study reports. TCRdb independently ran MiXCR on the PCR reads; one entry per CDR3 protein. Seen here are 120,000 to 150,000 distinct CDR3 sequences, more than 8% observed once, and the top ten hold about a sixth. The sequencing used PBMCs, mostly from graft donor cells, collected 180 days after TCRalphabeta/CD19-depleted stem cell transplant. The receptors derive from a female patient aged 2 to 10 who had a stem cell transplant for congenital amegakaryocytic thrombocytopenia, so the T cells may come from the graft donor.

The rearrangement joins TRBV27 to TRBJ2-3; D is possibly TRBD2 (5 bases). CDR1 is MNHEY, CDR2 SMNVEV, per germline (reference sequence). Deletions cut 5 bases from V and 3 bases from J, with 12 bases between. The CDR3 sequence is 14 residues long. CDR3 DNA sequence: TGTGCCAGCAGTCAAACACTAGGAACAGATACGCAGTATTTT. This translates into CASSQTLGTDTQYF.

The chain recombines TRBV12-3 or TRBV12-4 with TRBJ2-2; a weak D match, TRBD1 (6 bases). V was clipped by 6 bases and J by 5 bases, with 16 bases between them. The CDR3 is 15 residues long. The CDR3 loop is CASRKIRDITGELFF. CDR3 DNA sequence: TGTGCCAGCAGAAAGATCCGGGACATTACCGGGGAGCTGTTTTTT.

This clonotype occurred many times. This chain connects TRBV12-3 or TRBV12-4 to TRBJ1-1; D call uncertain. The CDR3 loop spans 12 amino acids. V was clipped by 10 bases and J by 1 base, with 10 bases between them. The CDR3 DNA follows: TGTGCCACGGGCCCCGGGAACACTGAAGCTTTCTTT. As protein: CATGPGNTEAFF.

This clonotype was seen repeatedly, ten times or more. This chain's CDR3 is CSARQQLGILAYEQYF. Written as DNA, the CDR3 is TGCAGTGCTAGACAACAACTCGGGATCCTAGCCTACGAGCAGTACTTC. V and J are TRBV20-1 and TRBJ2-7; a possible D gene is TRBD2 (5 bases). The CDR3 is made up of 16 amino acids. Trimming pared 2 bases from V and 2 bases from J, leaving 19 bases between. Germline V gene sequence: CDR1 DFQATT, CDR2 SNEGSKA (reference sequence).

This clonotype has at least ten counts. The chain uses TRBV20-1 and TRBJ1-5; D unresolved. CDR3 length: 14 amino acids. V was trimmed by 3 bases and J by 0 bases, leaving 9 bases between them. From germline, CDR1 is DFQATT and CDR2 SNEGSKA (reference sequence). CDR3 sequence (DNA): TGCAGTGCTAGCGGGCTCTATAGCAATCAGCCCCAGCATTTT. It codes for CSASGLYSNQPQHF.

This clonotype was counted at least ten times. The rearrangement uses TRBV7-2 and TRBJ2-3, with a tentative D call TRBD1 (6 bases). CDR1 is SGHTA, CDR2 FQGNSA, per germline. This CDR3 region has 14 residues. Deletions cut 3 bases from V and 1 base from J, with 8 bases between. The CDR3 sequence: CASSLGHGTDTQYF. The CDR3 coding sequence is TGTGCCAGCAGCTTGGGACACGGCACAGATACGCAGTATTTT.

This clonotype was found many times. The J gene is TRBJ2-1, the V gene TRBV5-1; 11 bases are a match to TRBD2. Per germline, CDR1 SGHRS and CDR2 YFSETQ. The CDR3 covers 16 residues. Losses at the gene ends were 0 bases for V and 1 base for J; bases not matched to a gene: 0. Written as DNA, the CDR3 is TGCGCCAGCAGCTTGGCTAGCGGGAGGTCCTACAATGAGCAGTTCTTC. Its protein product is CASSLASGRSYNEQFF.

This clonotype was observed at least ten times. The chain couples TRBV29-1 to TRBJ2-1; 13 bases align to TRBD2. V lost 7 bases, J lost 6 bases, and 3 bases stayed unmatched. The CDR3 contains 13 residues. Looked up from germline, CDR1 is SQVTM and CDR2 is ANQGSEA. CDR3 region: CSARLAGGNEQFF. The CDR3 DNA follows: TGCAGCGCAAGACTAGCGGGAGGCAATGAGCAGTTCTTC.

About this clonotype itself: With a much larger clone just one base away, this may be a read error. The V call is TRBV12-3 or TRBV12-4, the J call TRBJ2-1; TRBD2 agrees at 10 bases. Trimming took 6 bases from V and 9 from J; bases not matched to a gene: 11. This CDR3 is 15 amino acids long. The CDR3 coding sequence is TGTGCCAGCAGGGTTCTACTAGCGGGGAGGGTTGAGCAGTTCTTC. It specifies CASRVLLAGRVEQFF.

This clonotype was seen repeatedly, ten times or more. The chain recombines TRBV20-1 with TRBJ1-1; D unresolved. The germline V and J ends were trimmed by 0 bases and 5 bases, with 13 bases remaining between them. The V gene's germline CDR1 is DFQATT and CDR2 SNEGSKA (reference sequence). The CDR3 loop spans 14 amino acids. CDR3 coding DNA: TGCAGTGCTAGAGATCAAAAGGGTGGGACTGAAGCTTTCTTT. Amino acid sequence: CSARDQKGGTEAFF.

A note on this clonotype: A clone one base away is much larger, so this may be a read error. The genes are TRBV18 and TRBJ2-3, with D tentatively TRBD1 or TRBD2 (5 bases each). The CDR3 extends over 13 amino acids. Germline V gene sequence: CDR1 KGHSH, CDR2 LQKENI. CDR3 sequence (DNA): TGTGCCAGCGCTGCCGGGGCACCAGATCCGCAGTATTTT. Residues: CASAAGAPDPQYF.

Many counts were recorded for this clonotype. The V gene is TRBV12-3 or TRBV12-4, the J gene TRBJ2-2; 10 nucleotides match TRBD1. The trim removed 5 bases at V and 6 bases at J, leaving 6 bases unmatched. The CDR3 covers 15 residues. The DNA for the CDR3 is TGTGCCAGCAGTCCTGGACAGGGGGACGCCGGGGAGCTGTTTTTT. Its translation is CASSPGQGDAGELFF.

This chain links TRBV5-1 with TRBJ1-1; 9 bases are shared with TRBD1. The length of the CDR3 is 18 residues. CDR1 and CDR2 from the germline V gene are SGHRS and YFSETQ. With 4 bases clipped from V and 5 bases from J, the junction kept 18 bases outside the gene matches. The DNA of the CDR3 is TGCGCCAGCAGCCCAACGAAAACAAACAGGGGGCCCAAGACTGAAGCTTTCTTT. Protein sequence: CASSPTKTNRGPKTEAFF.

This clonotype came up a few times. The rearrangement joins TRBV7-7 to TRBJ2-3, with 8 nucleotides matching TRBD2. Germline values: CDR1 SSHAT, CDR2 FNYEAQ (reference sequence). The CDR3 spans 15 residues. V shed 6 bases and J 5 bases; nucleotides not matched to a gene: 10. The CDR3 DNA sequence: TGTGCCAGCAGTCGGACGGGGGGGCCTGGAGATACGCAGTATTTT. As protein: CASSRTGGPGDTQYF. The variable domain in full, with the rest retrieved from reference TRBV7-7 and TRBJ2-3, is GAGVSQSPRYKVTKRGQDVTLRCDPISSHATLYWYQQALGQGPEFLTYFNYEAQPDKSGLPSDRFSAERPEGSISTLTIQRTEQRDSAMYRCASSRTGGPGDTQYFGPGTRLTVL.

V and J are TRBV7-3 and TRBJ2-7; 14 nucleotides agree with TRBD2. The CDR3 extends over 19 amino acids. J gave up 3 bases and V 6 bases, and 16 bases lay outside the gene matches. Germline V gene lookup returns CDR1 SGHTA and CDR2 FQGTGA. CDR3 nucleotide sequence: TGTGCCAGCAGGGGGCGGAGGGCACAGGGGACTAGCGGGAGCTACGAGCAGTACTTC. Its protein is CASRGRRAQGTSGSYEQYF.

The CDR3 region is CASSGRDRGAEAFF. Written as DNA, the CDR3 is TGTGCCAGCAGCGGCCGGGACAGGGGAGCTGAAGCTTTCTTT. The chain uses TRBV7-2 and TRBJ1-1; 10 bases align to TRBD1. The V gene's germline CDR1 is SGHTA and CDR2 FQGNSA. With 5 bases clipped from V and 6 bases from J, the junction kept 6 bases outside the gene matches. The CDR3 is 14 amino acids.

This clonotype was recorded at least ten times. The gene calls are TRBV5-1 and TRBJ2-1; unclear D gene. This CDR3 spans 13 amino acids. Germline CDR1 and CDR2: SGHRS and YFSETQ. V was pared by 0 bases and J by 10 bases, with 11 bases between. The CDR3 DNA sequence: TGCGCCAGCAGCTTGGACTCCCTGGGGGAGCAGTTCTTC. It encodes CASSLDSLGEQFF.

CDR3 loop: CASSSYSGPYSNQPQHF. The DNA for the CDR3 is TGTGCCAGCAGTAGCTACAGCGGCCCCTACAGCAATCAGCCCCAGCATTTT. This sequence joins TRBV6-1 and TRBJ1-5; the D is unclear. V shed 5 bases and J shed 1 base, with 18 bases lying between them. This CDR3 has 17 residues. CDR1 is MNHNS, CDR2 SASEGT, per germline.

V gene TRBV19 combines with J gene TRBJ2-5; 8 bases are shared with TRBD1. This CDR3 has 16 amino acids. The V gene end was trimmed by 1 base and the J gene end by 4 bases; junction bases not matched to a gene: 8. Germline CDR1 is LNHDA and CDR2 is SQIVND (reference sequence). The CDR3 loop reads CASSIVPGRGPETQYF. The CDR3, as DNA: TGTGCCAGTAGTATAGTTCCGGGCAGGGGGCCAGAGACCCAGTACTTC.

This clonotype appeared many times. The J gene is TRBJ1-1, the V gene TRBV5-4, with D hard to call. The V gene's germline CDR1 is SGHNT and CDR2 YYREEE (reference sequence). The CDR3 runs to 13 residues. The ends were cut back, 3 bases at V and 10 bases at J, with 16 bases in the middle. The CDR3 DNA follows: TGTGCCAGCAGCTCGTACGGACGTTCTGTAGCTTTCTTT. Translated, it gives CASSSYGRSVAFF.

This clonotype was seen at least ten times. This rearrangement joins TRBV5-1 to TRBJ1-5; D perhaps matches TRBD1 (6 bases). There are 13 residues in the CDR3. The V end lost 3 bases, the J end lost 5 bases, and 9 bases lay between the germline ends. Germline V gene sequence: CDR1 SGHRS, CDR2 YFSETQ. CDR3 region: CASSWGADQPQHF. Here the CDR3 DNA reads TGCGCCAGCAGCTGGGGGGCAGATCAGCCCCAGCATTTT.

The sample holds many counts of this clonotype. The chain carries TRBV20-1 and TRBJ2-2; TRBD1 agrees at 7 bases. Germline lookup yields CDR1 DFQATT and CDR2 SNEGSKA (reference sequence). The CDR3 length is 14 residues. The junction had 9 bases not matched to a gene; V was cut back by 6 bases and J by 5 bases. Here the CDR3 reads CSARGQEGTGELFF. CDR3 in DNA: TGCAGTGCGAGGGGGCAAGAGGGGACCGGGGAGCTGTTTTTT.

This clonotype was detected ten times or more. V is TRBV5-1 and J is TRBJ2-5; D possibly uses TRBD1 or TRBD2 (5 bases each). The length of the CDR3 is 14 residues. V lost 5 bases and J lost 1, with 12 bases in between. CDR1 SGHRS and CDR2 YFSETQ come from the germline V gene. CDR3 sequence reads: CASRRDVGQETQYF. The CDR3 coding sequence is TGCGCCAGCAGACGGGACGTAGGCCAAGAGACCCAGTACTTC.

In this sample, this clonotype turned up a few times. This CDR3 reads CSASLSGRISYEQYF. The CDR3 bases are TGCAGCGCCAGCCTGTCGGGACGGATCTCCTACGAGCAGTACTTC. V gene TRBV29-1 combines with J gene TRBJ2-7; TRBD1 or TRBD2 may be the D gene (5 bases each). Per germline, CDR1 SQVTM and CDR2 ANQGSEA. V was shortened by 7 bases and J by 0 bases, with 19 bases between the two germline ends. The CDR3 loop spans 15 amino acids.